The present T cell receptor beta chain was sequenced within a study of post-analysis software for immune sequencing data. Study-level points and caveats: Samples made in the same batch grouped tightly together by F measure. In patients, four to six TRBV segments were more frequent than in controls, with TRBV5-6, TRBV5-1 and TRBV20-1 among them.

The V end lost 0 bases, the J end lost 0 bases, and 12 bases lay between the germline ends. CDR3 size: 15 residues. CDR1 and CDR2 (germline): DFQATT, SNEGSKA (reference sequence). This clonotype showed up just a few times. Its cognate antigen is unknown. Unique-molecular-identifier-tagged TCR beta cDNA libraries were used. Starting from approximately 1 to 10 million T cells, the study yielded hundreds of thousands of cDNA molecules. TCRdb used MiXCR to reprocess the PCR reads, holding one entry per CDR3 protein. The sample has 750,000 to 950,000 distinct CDR3 sequences, about 53% seen once. V is TRBV20-1 and J is TRBJ2-7; no clear D gene. The origin of this receptor is a girl between 5 and 17 years old with multiple sclerosis. The sequencing sample was made of blood. The CDR3 reads CSARDYRTSSYEQYF. CDR3 sequence (DNA): TGCAGTGCTAGAGATTACCGTACATCCTCCTACGAGCAGTACTTC.